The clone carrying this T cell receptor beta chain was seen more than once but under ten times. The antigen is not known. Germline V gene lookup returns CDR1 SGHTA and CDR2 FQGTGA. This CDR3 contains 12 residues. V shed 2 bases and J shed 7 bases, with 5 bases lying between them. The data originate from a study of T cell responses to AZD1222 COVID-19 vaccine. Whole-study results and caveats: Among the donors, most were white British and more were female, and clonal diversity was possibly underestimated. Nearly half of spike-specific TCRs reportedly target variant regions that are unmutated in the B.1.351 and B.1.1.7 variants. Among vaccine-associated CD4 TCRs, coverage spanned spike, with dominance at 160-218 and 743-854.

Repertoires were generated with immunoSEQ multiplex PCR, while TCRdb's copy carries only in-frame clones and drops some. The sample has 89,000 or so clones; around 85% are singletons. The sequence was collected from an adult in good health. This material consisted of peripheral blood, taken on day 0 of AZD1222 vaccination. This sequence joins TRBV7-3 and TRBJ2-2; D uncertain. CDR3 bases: TGTGCCAGCAGCTTAGCTGGCGGGGAGCTGTTTTTT. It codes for CASSLAGGELFF.